This entry lists 16 T cell receptor beta chains sequenced from one sample in a study of blood T cell repertoires in COVID-19. Here immunoSEQ multiplex PCR was the method, and the copy in TCRdb shows in-frame clones only, minus some. Here the sample spans tens of thousands of clones, around 80% being singletons. Sequenced sample: peripheral blood. Receptors were obtained from a man aged 65 to 85 with acute or convalescent COVID-19.

V is TRBV28 and J is TRBJ2-6; 7 bases line up with TRBD1. The CDR3 covers 15 residues. The V gene end was trimmed by 5 bases and the J gene end by 4 bases; junction bases not matched to a gene: 5. Germline CDR1 reads MDHEN; CDR2 reads SYDVKM. The CDR3 nucleotides are TGTGCCAGCAGTCTACAGGGGTACGGGGCCAACGTCCTGACTTTC. Translating gives CASSLQGYGANVLTF.

The chain joins TRBV5-1 to TRBJ2-3; TRBD1 matches 7 bases. Trimming removed 3 bases from V and 0 bases from J; junction bases left unmatched: 4. CDR3 length: 15 residues. Germline CDR1 reads SGHRS; CDR2 reads YFSETQ. The CDR3, as DNA: TGCGCCAGCAGCTCAGGACAGGCTAGCACAGATACGCAGTATTTT. This codes for CASSSGQASTDTQYF. The full variable domain, rest sourced from reference TRBV5-1 and TRBJ2-3, is KAGVTQTPRYLIKTRGQQVTLSCSPISGHRSVSWYQQTPGQGLQFLFEYFSETQRNKGNFPGRFSGRQFSNSRSEMNVSTLELGDSALYLCASSSGQASTDTQYFGPGTRLTVL.

This rearrangement joins TRBV9 to TRBJ2-1, with 7 bases lining up with TRBD2. Germline assignment: CDR1 SGDLS and CDR2 YYNGEE. The V gene end was trimmed by 0 bases and the J gene end by 4 bases; junction bases not matched to a gene: 7. The CDR3 contains 16 residues. DNA for the CDR3: TGTGCCAGCAGCGTAGGCCCGGGCGGGGGATACAATGAGCAGTTCTTC. It specifies CASSVGPGGGYNEQFF.

The V gene is TRBV4-1, the J gene TRBJ2-7; TRBD2 might be the D (5 bases). Germline CDR1 is MGHRA and CDR2 is YSYEKL. Trimming took 0 bases from V and 3 from J, leaving 30 bases between them. This CDR3 is 21 amino acids long. CDR3 in amino acids: CASSQDPLLVHGPRTDYEQYF. In DNA form, the CDR3 reads TGCGCCAGCAGCCAAGATCCGCTTTTAGTTCACGGCCCCCGGACTGACTACGAGCAGTACTTC.

This CDR3 reads CASVLSGAQETQYF. In DNA form, the CDR3 reads TGCGCCAGCGTCCTTAGCGGGGCCCAAGAGACCCAGTACTTC. J is TRBJ2-5 and V is TRBV5-1; 8 bases are a match to TRBD2. Per germline, CDR1 SGHRS and CDR2 YFSETQ. The trim removed 7 bases at V and 1 base at J, leaving 6 bases unmatched. The CDR3 length is 14 residues.

This clone was seen only a few times. The chain joins TRBV5-1 to TRBJ2-7; 9 bases fit TRBD1. In germline, CDR1 is SGHRS, CDR2 YFSETQ. Trimming removed 0 bases from V and 7 bases from J; junction bases left unmatched: 8. The CDR3 has 15 amino acids. The DNA of the CDR3 is TGCGCCAGCAGCTTGGGGGACAGGGCCTCGGGTGAGCAGTACTTC. Its protein is CASSLGDRASGEQYF.

V usage is TRBV18 and J usage is TRBJ1-2; D perhaps matches TRBD1 (5 bases). Germline-derived CDR1 and CDR2 are KGHSH and LQKENI. The CDR3 length is 14 residues. V dropped 3 bases and J dropped 6 bases, with 14 bases sitting between them. In DNA form, the CDR3 reads TGTGCCAGCTCACCGGCGGGACCGAGGAATGGCTACACCTTC. Protein: CASSPAGPRNGYTF.

This clone appeared a single time. The rearrangement uses TRBV4-1 and TRBJ2-3; 8 nucleotides align to TRBD2. This CDR3 is built from 17 residues. CDR1 MGHRA and CDR2 YSYEKL come from the germline V gene. V lost 3 bases, J lost 7 bases, and 15 bases stayed unmatched. CDR3 sequence (DNA): TGCGCCAGCAGCCACCCTTTTGGAGCGGGGGTCGAAAATACGCAGTATTTT. This codes for CASSHPFGAGVENTQYF.

The CDR3 bases are TGTGCCAGCAGTTACTCGAAACAGGGACATCAGCCCCAGCATTTT. Encoded protein: CASSYSKQGHQPQHF. The V call is TRBV6-6, the J call TRBJ1-5; a possible D gene is TRBD1 (6 bases). The CDR3 runs to 15 residues. The germline V gene has CDR1 MNHNY and CDR2 SVGAGI (reference sequence). V shed 0 bases and J shed 5 bases, with 11 bases lying between them.

The CDR3 loop reads CASNFVRSYEQYF. The CDR3 nucleotides are TGTGCCAGCAATTTCGTGCGCTCCTACGAGCAGTACTTC. The V call is TRBV28, the J call TRBJ2-7; D remains ambiguous. Germline V lookup: CDR1 MDHEN, CDR2 SYDVKM. The V and J ends lost 7 bases and 0 bases respectively, with 10 bases between them. CDR3 length: 13 residues.

This chain joins TRBV6-1 and TRBJ1-5; 7 nucleotides align to TRBD1. Germline CDR1 and CDR2: MNHNS and SASEGT. The CDR3 extends over 15 amino acids. V trimming: 3 bases; J trimming: 6 bases; junction bases outside the gene matches: 8. CDR3 protein: CASSERQGRGQPQHF. The CDR3 bases are TGTGCCAGCAGTGAGCGACAGGGTCGAGGTCAGCCCCAGCATTTT.

The gene calls are TRBV7-6 and TRBJ2-3, with a possible D match to TRBD2 (6 bases). The CDR3 is 14 amino acids. V was trimmed by 5 bases and J by 4 bases, leaving 13 bases between them. Germline CDR1 and CDR2: SGHVS and FNYEAQ. DNA for the CDR3: TGTGCCAGCAGCACAAGTTGGGGGGCAGATACGCAGTATTTT. Encoded protein: CASSTSWGADTQYF.

The chain combines TRBV5-1 with TRBJ1-2; D call uncertain. This CDR3 has 16 residues. Germline-derived CDR1 and CDR2 are SGHRS and YFSETQ. With 0 bases removed from V and 1 base from J, the gap between germline ends came to 13 bases. For the CDR3, the DNA is TGCGCCAGCAGCTTGGGAGCGGTAAATCTTAACTATGGCTACACCTTC. This sequence encodes CASSLGAVNLNYGYTF.

This clone occurred a few times. V usage is TRBV7-9 and J usage is TRBJ1-1, with 7 bases fitting TRBD1. CDR3 length equals 17 residues. CDR1 and CDR2 (germline): SEHNR, FQNEAQ (reference sequence). V gave up 5 bases and J gave up 0 bases; unmatched junction bases: 12. CDR3 sequence reads: CASSHKQGTPMNTEAFF. DNA for the CDR3: TGTGCCAGCAGCCACAAACAGGGGACCCCTATGAACACTGAAGCTTTCTTT.

The chain employs TRBV24-1 and TRBJ2-3; D unresolved. Trimming shortened V by 0 bases and J by 3 bases, and 9 bases separated the two germline ends. Germline V gene data show CDR1 as KGHDR and CDR2 as SFDVKD. The CDR3 has 15 amino acids. The CDR3 spells CATSDLGRSTDTQYF. The CDR3 DNA follows: TGTGCCACCAGTGATTTGGGCAGGTCGACAGATACGCAGTATTTT.

In its sample, this clone was seen once. The V gene is TRBV5-6, the J gene TRBJ2-1; 10 nucleotides agree with TRBD2. Germline V gene lookup returns CDR1 SGHDT and CDR2 YYEEEE. The trim removed 4 bases at V and 4 bases at J, leaving 5 bases unmatched. The CDR3 runs to 15 residues. The CDR3 DNA reads as TGTGCCAGCAGCCGTAGCGGGGGGCATTACAATGAGCAGTTCTTC. Protein sequence: CASSRSGGHYNEQFF. The full variable domain, its missing parts supplied by reference TRBV5-6 and TRBJ2-1, is DAGVTQSPTHLIKTRGQQVTLRCSPKSGHDTVSWYQQALGQGPQFIFQYYEEEERQRGNFPDRFSGHQFPNYSSELNVNALLLGDSALYLCASSRSGGHYNEQFFGPGTRLTVL.